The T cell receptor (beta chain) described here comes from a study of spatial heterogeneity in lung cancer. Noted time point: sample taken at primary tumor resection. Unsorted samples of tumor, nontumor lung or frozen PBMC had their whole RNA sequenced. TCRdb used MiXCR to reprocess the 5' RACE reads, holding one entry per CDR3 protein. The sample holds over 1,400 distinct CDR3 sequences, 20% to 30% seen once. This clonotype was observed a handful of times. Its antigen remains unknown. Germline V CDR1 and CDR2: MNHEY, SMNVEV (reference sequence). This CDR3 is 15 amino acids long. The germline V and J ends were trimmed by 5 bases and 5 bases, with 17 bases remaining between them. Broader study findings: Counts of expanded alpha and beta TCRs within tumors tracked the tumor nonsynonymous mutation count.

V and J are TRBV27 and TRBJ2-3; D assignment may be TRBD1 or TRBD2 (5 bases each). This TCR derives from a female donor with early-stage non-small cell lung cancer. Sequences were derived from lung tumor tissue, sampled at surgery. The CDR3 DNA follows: TGTGCCAGCAGTCCGGCCGGGACCCCAGGAGATACGCAGTATTTT. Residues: CASSPAGTPGDTQYF.